The 8 T cell receptor beta chains reported below all come from one sample, sequenced in a study of blood T cell repertoires in COVID-19. The method was immunoSEQ multiplex PCR; TCRdb's version includes in-frame clones alone and lacks a portion of them. This table holds approximately 200,000 clones, around nine tenths found once. The material sequenced was peripheral blood. These receptors were collected from a man aged 25-45 years with acute or convalescent COVID-19.

V gene TRBV11-1 combines with J gene TRBJ2-1, with D perhaps matching TRBD1 (6 bases). The CDR3 is 15 amino acids. In germline, CDR1 is SGHAT, CDR2 FQDESV (reference sequence). V gave up 1 base and J gave up 2 bases, with 9 bases separating them. The CDR3 spells CASSLVRTAYNEQFF. The CDR3 bases are TGTGCCAGCAGCTTAGTGAGGACAGCCTACAATGAGCAGTTCTTC.

This chain links TRBV5-1 with TRBJ2-7, with D maybe TRBD1 (6 bases). The CDR3 runs to 16 residues. Trimming took off 2 bases at V and 4 bases at J, with 19 bases between the two ends. CDR1 and CDR2 from the germline V gene are SGHRS and YFSETQ. CDR3 sequence (DNA): TGCGCCAGCAGCTTAAAGACAGGTCCGGAACTATACGAGCAGTACTTC. This gives the protein CASSLKTGPELYEQYF.

V usage is TRBV4-1 and J usage is TRBJ1-5, with 9 bases fitting TRBD1. This CDR3 comprises 20 residues. CDR1 MGHRA and CDR2 YSYEKL come from the germline V gene. V gave up 0 bases and J gave up 3 bases; unmatched junction bases: 15. The CDR3 loop is CASSQDRGTGSRVANQPQHF. The CDR3 DNA is TGCGCCAGCAGCCAAGATCGGGGGACAGGGTCAAGGGTAGCCAATCAGCCCCAGCATTTT.

The chain links TRBV11-3 to TRBJ1-1; no firm D call. V lost 4 bases and J lost 4, with 7 bases in between. Germline V lookup: CDR1 SGHNT, CDR2 YENEEA. CDR3 length: 12 amino acids. For the CDR3, the DNA is TGTGCCAGCAGCTCCTATGGCACTGAAGCTTTCTTT. Translation gives CASSSYGTEAFF.

The chain has TRBV19 and TRBJ1-1; D is possibly TRBD1 (5 bases). This CDR3 has 16 residues. Germline V gives CDR1 LNHDA, CDR2 SQIVND (reference sequence). Trimming took off 3 bases at V and 2 bases at J, with 16 bases between the two ends. This CDR3 reads CASSILRDSFNTEAFF. DNA of the CDR3: TGTGCCAGTAGTATCCTCCGGGACTCATTTAACACTGAAGCTTTCTTT.

V is TRBV30 and J is TRBJ1-5; D is ambiguous. V gave up 3 bases and J gave up 6 bases, with 12 bases separating them. The germline gives CDR1 GTSNPN, CDR2 SVGIG (reference sequence). CDR3 length equals 13 residues. The CDR3 bases are TGTGCCTGGAGCGGTCTTATCCGTCAGCCCCAGCATTTT. Translated: CAWSGLIRQPQHF.

This clone has at least ten counts. This rearrangement joins TRBV3-1 (or the pseudogene TRBV3-2) to TRBJ2-1; weak D call: TRBD2 (5 bases). V lost 4 bases, J lost 4 bases, and 14 bases lay in between. Germline CDR1 reads LGHDT; CDR2 reads YNNKEL (reference sequence). The CDR3 has 15 amino acids. The CDR3 is CASSPAGVAYNEQFF. In nucleotides, the CDR3 is TGTGCCAGCAGCCCCGCCGGGGTAGCTTACAATGAGCAGTTCTTC.

Comment on this clone: This sample also contains other DNA sequences that code for the same CDR3. The V and J genes are TRBV30 and TRBJ1-1, with D possibly TRBD1 on 5 matching bases. V lost 5 bases and J lost 5, with 9 bases in between. CDR3 length: 11 residues. Germline lookup yields CDR1 GTSNPN and CDR2 SVGIG (reference sequence). The CDR3 DNA is TGTGCCTGGGCCCGGGGGACTGAAGCTTTCTTT. Protein product: CAWARGTEAFF.